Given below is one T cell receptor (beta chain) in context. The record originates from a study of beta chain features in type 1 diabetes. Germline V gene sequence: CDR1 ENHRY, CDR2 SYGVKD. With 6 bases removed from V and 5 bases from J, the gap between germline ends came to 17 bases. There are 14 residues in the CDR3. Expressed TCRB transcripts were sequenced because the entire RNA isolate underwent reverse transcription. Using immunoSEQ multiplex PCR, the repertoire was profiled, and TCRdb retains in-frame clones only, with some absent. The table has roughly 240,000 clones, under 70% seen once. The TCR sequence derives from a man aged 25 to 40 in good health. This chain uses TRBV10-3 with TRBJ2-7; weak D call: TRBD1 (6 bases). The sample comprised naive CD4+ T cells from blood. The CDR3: CAIRNRVTSHEQYF. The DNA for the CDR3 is TGTGCCATCAGGAACAGGGTAACGAGCCACGAGCAGTACTTC.